These T cell receptor beta chains were read from a single sample in a study of shared clonotypes between healthy human individuals. The data were produced by immunoSEQ multiplex PCR, yet TCRdb's version contains in-frame clones alone and is incomplete. Of about 2.4 million clones listed, 80% to 95% are singletons. Sequenced sample: naive CD4+ T cells from PBMCs. The receptor source for this set is a man younger than 35 in good health. Some clones in this sample may be carry-over from other donors' samples. CDR3s include the opening cysteine and the closing phenylalanine or tryptophan. A D gene is named only where the DNA matches it firmly. Clone sizes are given selectively: once, few, many, or a class where the clone is expanded.

cdr3_length | clone_size | d_call | j_call | v_call | cdr3_aa
14 | NA | NA | TRBJ1-2 | TRBV10-3 | CAISESQGVGGYTF
15 | NA | TRBD2 | TRBJ2-7 | TRBV5-4 | CASSSGTSGNYEQYF
16 | NA | TRBD1 | TRBJ2-5 | TRBV15 | CATSGRRDRVQETQYF
14 | NA | NA | TRBJ1-2 | TRBV28 | CASSLQGTNYGYTF
13 | NA | NA | TRBJ1-1 | TRBV5-1 | CASSFLGITEAFF
15 | NA | TRBD1 | TRBJ1-5 | TRBV2 | CASSSPQGAGQPQHF
14 | NA | TRBD2 | TRBJ2-1 | TRBV28 | CASSFSGNYNEQFF
16 | NA | NA | TRBJ2-2 | TRBV11-3 | CASSSWGSANTGELFF
15 | NA | TRBD1 | TRBJ1-6 | TRBV7-9 | CASGVSGTDNSPLHF
16 | NA | TRBD1 | TRBJ2-2 | TRBV4-1 | CASAPGQGPNTGELFF
15 | NA | NA | TRBJ2-1 | TRBV11-3 | CASSLVGGAYNEQFF
15 | NA | NA | TRBJ1-2 | TRBV2 | CASSEAKGENYGYTF
17 | NA | TRBD1 | TRBJ2-7 | TRBV28 | CASSPSQGGQGLYEQYF
13 | NA | NA | TRBJ1-5 | TRBV2 | CASSGGSNQPQHF
12 | NA | NA | TRBJ1-1 | TRBV29-1 | CSVSLGNTEAFF
14 | NA | TRBD2 | TRBJ2-7 | TRBV6-1 | CASSREGSSYEQYF
14 | NA | TRBD2 | TRBJ2-7 | TRBV10-3 | CAIRPPAGGYEQYF
13 | NA | NA | TRBJ1-3 | TRBV6-1 | CASSEAHGNTIYF
14 | NA | NA | TRBJ2-3 | TRBV5-1 | CASSLSESADTQYF
16 | NA | NA | TRBJ2-7 | TRBV4-1 | CASSQEGGPFFGEQYF
15 | NA | TRBD2 | TRBJ2-7 | TRBV7-2 | CASSFGTSGTYEQYF
14 | few | NA | TRBJ1-1 | TRBV7-9 | CASSLQGRNTEAFF
15 | NA | NA | TRBJ2-1 | TRBV7-3 | CASSLGGFSYNEQFF
15 | NA | NA | TRBJ1-3 | TRBV5-1 | CASSLFPGSGNTIYF
13 | NA | NA | TRBJ1-2 | TRBV7-9 | CASSSGENYGYTF
15 | once | TRBD2 | TRBJ2-3 | TRBV9 | CASSVEGGRADTQYF
15 | once | TRBD1 | TRBJ2-1 | TRBV7-9 | CASSLDRGGYNEQFF
14 | NA | TRBD1 | TRBJ1-4 | TRBV5-1 | CASSRGTANEKLFF
14 | NA | NA | TRBJ2-7 | TRBV10-2 | CASSESATTYEQYF